This TCR beta chain comes out of a study of cytomegalovirus exposure and HLA in healthy donors. Study overall: Prior work identified 120 million or so unique TCR beta sequences in 150 million to 200 million T cells. General study findings and limits: An analysis done earlier found most TCR beta V segments productive about 87% or about 30% of the time. Analyses of presence/absence relied on an assumption of roughly uniform sequencing depth across donors.

Turning to this clone: The antigen is undetermined.

Trimming shortened V by 7 bases and J by 7 bases, and 11 bases separated the two germline ends. This CDR3 is built from 11 residues. Per the germline V gene, CDR1 is DFQATT and CDR2 is SNEGSKA (reference sequence). The PCR ran on 60 Vbeta and 13 Jbeta primers. Method: immunoSEQ multiplex PCR; TCRdb's copy keeps in-frame clones and lacks some. The table gives about 160,000 clones; the top ten clones make up 1% to 1.5% of it. Specimen: PBMCs. The source of this sequence is a woman in her sixties or seventies in good health and CMV-seronegative. V and J are TRBV20-1 and TRBJ2-4; the D gene is possibly TRBD1 (6 bases). The CDR3 protein is CSGARGNIQYF. The CDR3 DNA reads TGCAGTGGCGCGAGGGGGAACATTCAGTACTTC.